The clone carrying this T cell receptor (beta chain) has just one count. The antigen is not known. This specimen belongs to a study of cytomegalovirus exposure and HLA in healthy donors. Whole-study context: A later analysis reported the 120 or so validation repertoires used the same platform as the roughly 700 first-cohort repertoires. The study's findings and limits: CMV antigen specificity of a few CMV-associated chains was confirmed in vitro. Most TCR sequences were rare, but some public TCRs occurred in many donors. The investigators catalogued 150 to 200 TCR beta chains as cytomegalovirus-associated.

V was trimmed by 1 base and J by 3 bases, leaving 14 bases between them. CDR1 and CDR2 from the germline V gene are LGHNA and YNFKEQ. This CDR3 is built from 16 residues. Repertoires were generated with immunoSEQ multiplex PCR, while TCRdb's copy carries only in-frame clones and drops some. This sample has about 350,000 clones, with 75% to 90% found just once. This sequence originates from a woman under 40 in good health and CMV-seropositive. Sequenced sample: PBMCs. The rearrangement uses TRBV4-2 and TRBJ2-3; tentative D call: TRBD1 (6 bases). In DNA, the CDR3 is TGTGCCAGCAGCCAAGGAAGACAGGTTTTTACAGATACGCAGTATTTT. This translates into CASSQGRQVFTDTQYF.